This T cell receptor (beta chain) came from a study of CD8+CD57+ T cells in acquired aplastic anemia. Profiling that covered TCR beta VDJ and CDR3 relied on genomic DNA as its template. A single record per CDR3 protein comes from TCRdb applying MiXCR to the reads. Among more than 150,000 distinct CDR3 sequences, over 60% were seen once, and the ten largest hold 46%. This CDR3 has 16 amino acids. CDR1 SQVTM and CDR2 ANQGSEA come from the germline V gene. V was pared by 5 bases and J by 2 bases, with 15 bases of the junction left unmatched. Findings of the study overall: Researchers report that around 29 CD8+ CDR3 sequences appeared in both patients and controls. The CD8+ Simpson's diversity of patients and controls was not significantly different.

Only a few counts were recorded for this clonotype. Its antigen is undetermined. The sequenced sample was sorted CD4+, CD8+, or CD8+CD57+ T cells (not recorded which) from PBMCs. The V and J genes are TRBV29-1 and TRBJ2-7; 7 bases agree with TRBD1. This TCR was sampled from a human donor with severe aplastic anemia or a healthy control (not recorded which). This CDR3 reads CSVYLAARQGTYEQYF. For the CDR3, the DNA is TGCAGCGTTTATCTCGCGGCCAGACAGGGAACCTACGAGCAGTACTTC.